This TCR beta chain is drawn from a study of PD-1 blockade in classical Hodgkin lymphoma. Germline CDR1 is SGHRS and CDR2 is YFSETQ. Trimming pared 4 bases from V and 6 bases from J, leaving 13 bases between. This CDR3 is 13 amino acids long. Regarding time point: cycle 4 day 1 (C4D1), after less than seven weeks of nivolumab. There was relapse after autologous stem cell transplantation in every patient, and there was variation in brentuximab vedotin exposure. Repertoires were generated with immunoSEQ multiplex PCR, while TCRdb's copy carries only in-frame clones and drops some. The profile covers more than 30,000 clones, with just over 75% appearing a single time and roughly 9.8% taken by the ten largest.

This sequence joins TRBV5-1 and TRBJ1-1; D unresolved. This receptor was taken from a human donor with classical Hodgkin lymphoma. This sample comprised peripheral blood mononuclear cells (PBMCs), obtained before the fourth cycle of nivolumab. The CDR3: CASSGGLRSEAFF. The CDR3, as DNA: TGCGCCAGCAGCGGAGGGTTAAGGTCTGAAGCTTTCTTT.